The 6 T cell receptor beta chains in this list originate from one sample, sequenced in a study of identical twins. TCRdb re-analysed the 5' RACE reads in MiXCR, keeping a single row per CDR3 protein. The sample lists hundreds of thousands of distinct CDR3 sequences; roughly 18% were seen once. In addition, the sample was reused for a study of T cells expressing NK-cell markers.

The sequenced sample was PBMCs. Receptors were obtained from a woman under 30 in good health.

This clonotype was counted ten times or more. The V gene is TRBV7-6, the J gene TRBJ2-4, with D possibly TRBD1 on 5 matching bases. The ends were cut back, 5 bases at V and 9 bases at J, with 20 bases in the middle. There are 15 residues in the CDR3. Germline assignment: CDR1 SGHVS and CDR2 FNYEAQ. In nucleotides, the CDR3 is TGTGCCAGCAGCCCCTCTCCGCAGGGATTGAGCATTCAGTACTTC. This gives the protein CASSPSPQGLSIQYF. Complete variable domain (other parts from reference TRBV7-6 and TRBJ2-4): GAGVSQSPRYKVTKRGQDVALRCDPISGHVSLYWYRQALGQGPEFLTYFNYEAQQDKSGLPNDRFSAERPEGSISTLTIQRTEQRDSAMYRCASSPSPQGLSIQYFGAGTRLSVL.

This chain connects TRBV11-2 to TRBJ2-7; TRBD2 aligns across 8 bases. Germline lookup yields CDR1 SGHAT and CDR2 FQNNGV. J gave up 7 bases and V 4 bases, and 12 bases lay outside the gene matches. CDR3 length equals 15 residues. CDR3 in amino acids: CASSSSGSGRREQYF. In DNA, the CDR3 is TGTGCCAGCAGCTCCTCCGGCAGCGGGAGAAGAGAGCAGTACTTC.

This clonotype was observed a handful of times. This chain joins TRBV4-3 and TRBJ2-3; D is ambiguous. V was clipped by 0 bases and J by 0 bases, with 16 bases between them. The CDR3 consists of 18 residues. Germline V lookup: CDR1 LGHNA, CDR2 YSLEER. The CDR3 bases are TGCGCCAGCAGCCAAGAACCCCTTACCTCTACTAGCACAGATACGCAGTATTTT. Its translation: CASSQEPLTSTSTDTQYF.

This clonotype was seen many times. The rearrangement links TRBV5-1 to TRBJ2-7; D gene uncertain. Germline V gene lookup returns CDR1 SGHRS and CDR2 YFSETQ. CDR3 size: 15 residues. V dropped 2 bases and J dropped 2 bases, with 14 bases sitting between them. The CDR3 DNA sequence: TGCGCCAGCAGCTTCAACCCGGGCCGCCCCTACGAGCAGTACTTC. It is translated as CASSFNPGRPYEQYF.

The chain joins TRBV27 to TRBJ2-5; D is perhaps TRBD1 (6 bases). Per germline, CDR1 MNHEY and CDR2 SMNVEV (reference sequence). The V end was cut by 9 bases, the J end by 2 bases, with 13 bases between. The CDR3 contains 13 residues. DNA for the CDR3: TGTGCCAGTAGGACAGCCGGACAAGAGACCCAGTACTTC. As protein: CASRTAGQETQYF.

This chain links TRBV20-1 with TRBJ1-1, with 7 bases lining up with TRBD1. In germline, CDR1 is DFQATT, CDR2 SNEGSKA (reference sequence). CDR3 length: 13 residues. Unmatched junction bases numbered 3, after V lost 5 bases and J lost 0 bases. CDR3 nucleotides: TGCAGTGCTTTGGGACAGATGAACACTGAAGCTTTCTTT. Translated, it gives CSALGQMNTEAFF.